These 10 T cell receptor beta chains came from one sample sequenced in a study of OX40 agonist ivuxolimab in advanced cancers. Library construction relied on the immunoSEQ multiplex PCR assay. The table was pulled from immuneACCESS by TCRdb, which kept in-frame rearrangements only. Such tables lose some clones; where checked, under half of the loss comes from unresolved V genes, and the rest has no known cause. For this sample there are about 19,000 clones; 70% to 80% appear just once. The ten largest clones add up to approximately 36% of the sample. Sample: CD4+ or CD8+ T cells sorted from blood, taken in a trial of the OX40 agonist ivuxolimab. Receptors originate from an adult with an advanced solid tumor such as melanoma, head and neck, liver or kidney cancer.

The chain combines TRBV29-1 with TRBJ1-1; D is undetermined. Looked up from germline, CDR1 is SQVTM and CDR2 is ANQGSEA. There are 11 residues in the CDR3. Trimming removed 6 bases at V and 2 bases at J, with 7 bases between. This CDR3 is CSVQANTEAFF. Written as DNA, the CDR3 is TGCAGCGTCCAGGCAAACACTGAAGCTTTCTTT.

This clone was picked up one time. The chain employs TRBV27 and TRBJ2-7; D perhaps matches TRBD1 (5 bases). Germline V lookup: CDR1 MNHEY, CDR2 SMNVEV (reference sequence). The CDR3 is 16 residues long. V was cut by 5 bases and J by 0 bases, with 17 bases left in between. The CDR3 is CASSISGLVLSYEQYF. The CDR3 nucleotides read TGTGCCAGCAGTATCTCAGGGTTAGTTCTCTCCTACGAGCAGTACTTC.

The CDR3 loop reads CASSEGLYNQPQHF. As DNA, the CDR3 is TGTGCCAGCAGCGAGGGACTGTACAATCAGCCCCAGCATTTT. The chain couples TRBV9 to TRBJ1-5; a possible D gene is TRBD1 (5 bases). The CDR3 spans 14 residues. The V gene lost 3 bases and the J gene lost 3 bases, with 10 bases spanning the gap. The V gene's germline CDR1 is SGDLS and CDR2 YYNGEE.

This chain uses TRBV7-1 with TRBJ2-7; no definite D call. TRBV7-1 is flagged as an ORF with uncertain function. V was pared by 4 bases and J by 5 bases, with 15 bases between. The CDR3 is 14 amino acids. CDR3 nucleotide sequence: TGTGCCAGCAGCTTAAGGGTGCCTTCCCACGAGCAGTACTTC. Protein: CASSLRVPSHEQYF.

The chain uses TRBV9 and TRBJ2-5, with D perhaps matching TRBD1 or TRBD2 (6 bases each). The V and J ends lost 0 bases and 13 bases respectively, with 13 bases between them. CDR3 length: 12 residues. From germline, CDR1 is SGDLS and CDR2 YYNGEE. The CDR3: CASSVVGGQTYF. The CDR3 coding sequence is TGTGCCAGCAGCGTAGTGGGGGGACAAACGTACTTC.

The J gene is TRBJ1-1, the V gene TRBV7-9; the match to TRBD1 covers 9 bases. J was trimmed by 7 bases and V by 4 bases; bases with no gene match: 4. The CDR3 contains 13 residues. Looked up from germline, CDR1 is SEHNR and CDR2 is FQNEAQ (reference sequence). Written as DNA, the CDR3 is TGTGCCAGCAGCTCACAGGGGGCGGTTGAAGCTTTCTTT. This translates into CASSSQGAVEAFF.

The chain carries TRBV4-3 and TRBJ2-2; tentatively, D is TRBD2 (6 bases). This CDR3 comprises 15 residues. Per the germline V gene, CDR1 is LGHNA and CDR2 is YSLEER. Trimming pared 2 bases from V and 6 bases from J, leaving 13 bases between. CDR3 nucleotide sequence: TGCGCCAGCAGCCAAAGTGCCCGCGGGGCCGGGGAGCTGTTTTTT. Its translation is CASSQSARGAGELFF.

The table lists this clone with a count of one. This chain uses TRBV27 with TRBJ2-7; TRBD1 aligns across 7 bases. The CDR3 spans 13 residues. Germline values: CDR1 MNHEY, CDR2 SMNVEV (reference sequence). Losses at the gene ends were 6 bases for V and 4 bases for J; bases not matched to a gene: 6. This CDR3 reads CASSPYRGYEQYF. The CDR3 nucleotides read TGTGCCAGCAGCCCCTACAGGGGTTACGAGCAGTACTTC.

The chain carries TRBV4-1 and TRBJ2-5; D not certain. This CDR3 is built from 16 residues. Trimming removed 0 bases from V and 5 bases from J, with 16 bases in between. Germline V lookup: CDR1 MGHRA, CDR2 YSYEKL. As DNA, the CDR3 is TGCGCCAGCAGCCAAGAAGACCCCATTTTGGGGGAGACCCAGTACTTC. The encoded protein is CASSQEDPILGETQYF.

This clone has just one count. The rearrangement joins TRBV5-1 to TRBJ2-7, with D maybe TRBD2 (6 bases). This CDR3 comprises 14 residues. Germline CDR1 SGHRS, CDR2 YFSETQ. Trimming pared 6 bases from V and 0 bases from J, leaving 13 bases between. The CDR3: CASMSGLSSYEQYF. The CDR3 DNA reads as TGCGCCAGCATGAGCGGGCTGAGCTCCTACGAGCAGTACTTC.